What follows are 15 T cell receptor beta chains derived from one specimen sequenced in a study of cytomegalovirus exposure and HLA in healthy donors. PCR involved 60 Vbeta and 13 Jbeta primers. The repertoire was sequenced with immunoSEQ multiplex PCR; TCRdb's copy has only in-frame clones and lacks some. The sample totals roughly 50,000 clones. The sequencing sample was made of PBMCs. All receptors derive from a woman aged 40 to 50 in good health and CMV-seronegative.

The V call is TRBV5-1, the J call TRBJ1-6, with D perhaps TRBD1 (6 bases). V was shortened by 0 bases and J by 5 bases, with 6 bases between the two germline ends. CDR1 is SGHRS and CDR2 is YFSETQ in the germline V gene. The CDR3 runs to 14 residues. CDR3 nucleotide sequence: TGCGCCAGCAGCTTGGGACAGGATAATTCACCCCTCCACTTT. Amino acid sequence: CASSLGQDNSPLHF.

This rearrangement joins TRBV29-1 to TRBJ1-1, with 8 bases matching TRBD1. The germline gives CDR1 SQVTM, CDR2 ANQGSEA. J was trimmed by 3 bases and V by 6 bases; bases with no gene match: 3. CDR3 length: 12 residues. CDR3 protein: CSVQGGDTEAFF. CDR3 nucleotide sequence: TGCAGCGTACAGGGGGGGGACACTGAAGCTTTCTTT.

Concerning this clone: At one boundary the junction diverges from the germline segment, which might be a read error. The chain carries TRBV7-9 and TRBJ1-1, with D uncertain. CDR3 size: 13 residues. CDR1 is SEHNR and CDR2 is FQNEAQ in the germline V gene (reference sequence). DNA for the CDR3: TGTGCCAGCAGCCCGACTATGAAGACTGAAGCTTTCTTT. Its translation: CASSPTMKTEAFF. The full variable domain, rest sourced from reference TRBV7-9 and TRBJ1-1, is DTGVSQNPRHKITKRGQNVTFRCDPISEHNRLYWYRQTLGQGPEFLTYFQNEAQLEKSRLLSDRFSAERPKGSFSTLEIQRTEQGDSAMYLCASSPTMKTEAFFGQGTRLTVV.

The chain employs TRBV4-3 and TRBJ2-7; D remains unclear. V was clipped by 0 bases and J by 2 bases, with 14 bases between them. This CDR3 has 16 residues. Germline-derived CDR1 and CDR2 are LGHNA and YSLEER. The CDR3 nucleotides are TGCGCCAGCAGCCAAGACGCGAACTACCTCGCCTACGAGCAGTACTTC. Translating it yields CASSQDANYLAYEQYF.

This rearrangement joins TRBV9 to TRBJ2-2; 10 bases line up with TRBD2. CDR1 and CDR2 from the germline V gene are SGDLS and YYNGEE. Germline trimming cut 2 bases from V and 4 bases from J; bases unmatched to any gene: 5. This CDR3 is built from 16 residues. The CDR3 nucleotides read TGTGCCAGCAGCGTCCAAGCGGGAGGGGGCACCGGGGAGCTGTTTTTT. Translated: CASSVQAGGGTGELFF.

The CDR3 nucleotides read TGTGCCAGTAGTATAGGAGGGCCAGGGGGCACCGGGGAGCTGTTTTTT. As protein: CASSIGGPGGTGELFF. J is TRBJ2-2 and V is TRBV19; 7 bases fit TRBD1. V was pared by 1 base and J by 4 bases, with 6 bases of the junction left unmatched. The germline gives CDR1 LNHDA, CDR2 SQIVND (reference sequence). The CDR3 has 16 residues.

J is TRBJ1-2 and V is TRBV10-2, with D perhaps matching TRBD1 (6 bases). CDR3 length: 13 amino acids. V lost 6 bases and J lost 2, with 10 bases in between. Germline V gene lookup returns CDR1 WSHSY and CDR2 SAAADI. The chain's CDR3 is CASRGTGNYGYTF. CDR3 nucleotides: TGCGCCAGCAGAGGTACAGGGAACTATGGCTACACCTTC.

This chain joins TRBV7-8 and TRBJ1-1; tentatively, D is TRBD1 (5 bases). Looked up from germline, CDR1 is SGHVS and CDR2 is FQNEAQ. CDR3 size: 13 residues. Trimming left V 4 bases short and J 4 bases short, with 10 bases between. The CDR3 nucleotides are TGTGCCAGCAGCTCACAGGAAAGCACTGAAGCTTTCTTT. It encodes CASSSQESTEAFF.

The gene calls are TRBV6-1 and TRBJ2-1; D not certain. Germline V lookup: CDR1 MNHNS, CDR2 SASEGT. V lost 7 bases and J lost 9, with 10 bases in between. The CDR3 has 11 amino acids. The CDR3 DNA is TGTGCCAGCAAGGAGTATCGTGAGCAGTTCTTC. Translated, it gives CASKEYREQFF.

The CDR3 loop is CASSVRDNYEQYF. CDR3 DNA sequence: TGTGCCAGCAGCGTTCGGGACAACTACGAGCAGTACTTC. The gene calls are TRBV9 and TRBJ2-7, with D possibly TRBD1 on 6 matching bases. With 2 bases removed from V and 3 bases from J, the gap between germline ends came to 9 bases. Germline V CDR1 and CDR2: SGDLS, YYNGEE. The CDR3 is 13 residues long. Full variable domain (rest looked up from reference TRBV9 and TRBJ2-7): DSGVTQTPKHLITATGQRVTLRCSPRSGDLSVYWYQQSLDQGLQFLIQYYNGEERAKGNILERFSAQQFPDLHSELNLSSLELGDSALYFCASSVRDNYEQYFGPGTRLTVT.

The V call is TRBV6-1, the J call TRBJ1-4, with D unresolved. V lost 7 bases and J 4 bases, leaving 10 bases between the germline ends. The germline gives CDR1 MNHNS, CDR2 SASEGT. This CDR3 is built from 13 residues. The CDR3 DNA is TGTGCCAGCACGGAACAGAATAATGAAAAACTGTTTTTT. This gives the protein CASTEQNNEKLFF.

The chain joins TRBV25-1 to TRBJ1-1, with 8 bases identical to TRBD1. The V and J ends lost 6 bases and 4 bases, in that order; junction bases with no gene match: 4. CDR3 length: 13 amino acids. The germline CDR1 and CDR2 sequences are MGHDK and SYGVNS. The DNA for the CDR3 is TGTGCCAGCAGCAGGGGGCCCGGCACTGAAGCTTTCTTT. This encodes CASSRGPGTEAFF.

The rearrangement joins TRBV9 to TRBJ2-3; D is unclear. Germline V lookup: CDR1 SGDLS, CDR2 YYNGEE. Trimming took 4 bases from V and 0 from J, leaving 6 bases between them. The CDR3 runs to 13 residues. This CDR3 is CASSPSSTDTQYF. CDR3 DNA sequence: TGTGCCAGCAGCCCCTCTAGCACAGATACGCAGTATTTT.

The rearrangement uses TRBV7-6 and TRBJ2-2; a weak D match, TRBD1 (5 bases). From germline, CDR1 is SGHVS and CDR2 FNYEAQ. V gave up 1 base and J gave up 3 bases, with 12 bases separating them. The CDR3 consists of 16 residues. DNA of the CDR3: TGTGCCAGCAGCTTAGAACGAGACAGCTACACCGGGGAGCTGTTTTTT. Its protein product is CASSLERDSYTGELFF.

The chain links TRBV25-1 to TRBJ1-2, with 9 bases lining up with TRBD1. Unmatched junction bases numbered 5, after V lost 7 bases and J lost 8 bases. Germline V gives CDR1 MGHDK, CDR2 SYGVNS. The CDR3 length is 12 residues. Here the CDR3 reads CASTGDRVGYTF. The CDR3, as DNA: TGTGCCAGCACTGGGGACAGGGTGGGCTACACCTTC.